A single sample is the source of the 22 T cell receptor beta chains below, sequenced in a study of cytotoxic CD8 clonotypes in ibrutinib-treated CLL. The data were produced by immunoSEQ multiplex PCR, yet TCRdb's version contains in-frame clones alone and is incomplete. The sample shows around 200,000 clones, just over 70% of them seen only once. Sequenced here: PBMCs, sampled after 12 months of ibrutinib treatment. These receptors were taken from a human donor with chronic lymphocytic leukemia.

CDR3 sequence (DNA): TGTGCCAGCAGCTTAGCCACAGGGGCTGGAAACACCATATATTTT. Its translation is CASSLATGAGNTIYF. This rearrangement joins TRBV11-2 to TRBJ1-3; 7 nucleotides match TRBD1. V was pared by 1 base and J by 2 bases, with 2 bases of the junction left unmatched. The CDR3 is made up of 15 amino acids. Per germline, CDR1 SGHAT and CDR2 FQNNGV.

This clone turned up a few times. The chain is built from TRBV30 and TRBJ1-2; 9 positions agree with TRBD1. The CDR3 is 12 amino acids. Germline V gives CDR1 GTSNPN, CDR2 SVGIG (reference sequence). Trimming took 5 bases from V and 7 from J; bases not matched to a gene: 5. Here the CDR3 reads CAWVGTGLGYTF. Written as DNA, the CDR3 is TGTGCCTGGGTCGGGACAGGGCTTGGCTACACCTTC.

The chain combines TRBV18 with TRBJ2-7; no definite D call. Germline V lookup: CDR1 KGHSH, CDR2 LQKENI. V was clipped by 0 bases and J by 12 bases, with 18 bases between them. The CDR3 sequence is 14 residues long. The CDR3, as DNA: TGTGCCAGCTCACCACCCATTTCGTTCGTGGAAAGGTACTTC. Its protein product is CASSPPISFVERYF. The entire variable domain, with the rest obtained from reference TRBV18 and TRBJ2-7, is as follows: NAGVMQNPRHLVRRRGQEARLRCSPMKGHSHVYWYRQLPEEGLKFMVYLQKENIIDESGMPKERFSAEFPKEGPSILRIQQVVRGDSAAYFCASSPPISFVERYFGPGTRLTVT.

The sample holds a few counts of this clone. The chain has TRBV5-1 and TRBJ1-5; 10 nucleotides line up with TRBD1. The CDR3 runs to 16 residues. CDR1 and CDR2 (germline): SGHRS, YFSETQ. V lost 3 bases, J lost 1 base, and 4 bases stayed unmatched. CDR3 sequence (DNA): TGCGCCAGCAGCTCCGGACAGGGGGGGAGCAATCAGCCCCAGCATTTT. Translated: CASSSGQGGSNQPQHF.

This sequence joins TRBV4-2 and TRBJ2-5, with D perhaps being TRBD1 or TRBD2 (5 bases each). CDR1 and CDR2 from the germline V gene are LGHNA and YNFKEQ. V lost 6 bases to trimming and J lost 4 bases, with 15 bases between them. This CDR3 has 14 residues. CDR3 region: CASSPGGERETQYF. DNA of the CDR3: TGTGCCAGCAGTCCTGGGGGAGAACGAGAGACCCAGTACTTC.

The chain has TRBV4-3 and TRBJ1-2; tentatively, D is TRBD1 (5 bases). The CDR3 is 16 amino acids. Germline CDR1 reads LGHNA; CDR2 reads YSLEER. V dropped 0 bases and J dropped 8 bases, with 19 bases sitting between them. CDR3 DNA: TGCGCCAGCAGCCAAGATATTAAGGCAGGGAGGTACGGCTACACCTTC. Protein: CASSQDIKAGRYGYTF.

This chain joins TRBV9 and TRBJ1-1; D gene unclear. CDR1 is SGDLS, CDR2 YYNGEE, per germline. V lost 2 bases and J 9 bases, leaving 14 bases between the germline ends. The CDR3 extends over 13 amino acids. The CDR3 DNA reads as TGTGCCAGCAGCGTGGGAGCGATCGATAAAGCTTTCTTT. Residues: CASSVGAIDKAFF.

CDR3 protein: CASRTLGGNTEAFF. DNA of the CDR3: TGTGCCAGCAGGACCCTCGGGGGGAACACTGAAGCTTTCTTT. The chain recombines TRBV27 with TRBJ1-1; D possibly corresponds to TRBD1 (5 bases). V was trimmed by 6 bases and J by 1 base, leaving 12 bases between them. CDR3 length: 14 amino acids. Germline lookup yields CDR1 MNHEY and CDR2 SMNVEV (reference sequence).

The genes are TRBV29-1 and TRBJ2-2; TRBD1 aligns across 9 bases. Germline V gene data show CDR1 as SQVTM and CDR2 as ANQGSEA. CDR3 size: 15 residues. The V and J ends lost 7 bases and 5 bases, in that order; junction bases with no gene match: 11. CDR3 in amino acids: CSAKIQGAPTGELFF. The CDR3 coding sequence is TGCAGCGCTAAGATACAGGGGGCACCTACCGGGGAGCTGTTTTTT.

This clone has just a few counts. The chain couples TRBV4-1 to TRBJ1-6; D is unclear. Germline loops: CDR1 MGHRA, CDR2 YSYEKL. The CDR3 contains 13 residues. V lost 4 bases and J lost 10, with 11 bases in between. The CDR3 loop is CASSRVGQSPLHF. CDR3 coding DNA: TGCGCCAGCAGCCGGGTCGGCCAATCACCCCTCCACTTT.

Of note for this clone: Additional DNA sequences in this sample encode the identical CDR3. This chain joins TRBV30 and TRBJ2-1; D is ambiguous. Trimming left V 0 bases short and J 4 bases short, with 1 base between. This CDR3 is built from 11 residues. The germline CDR1 and CDR2 sequences are GTSNPN and SVGIG (reference sequence). The CDR3 region is CAWSVYNEQFF. The DNA for the CDR3 is TGTGCCTGGAGTGTTTACAATGAGCAGTTCTTC.

The chain is built from TRBV18 and TRBJ2-5; D might be TRBD1 (6 bases). The germline gives CDR1 KGHSH, CDR2 LQKENI. The CDR3 sequence is 13 residues long. V was cut by 4 bases and J by 5 bases, with 11 bases left in between. The CDR3 sequence is CASSRDTRETQYF. In nucleotides, the CDR3 is TGTGCCAGCTCACGGGACACTAGGGAGACCCAGTACTTC.

V gene TRBV7-2 combines with J gene TRBJ2-2; the match to TRBD1 covers 7 bases. Unmatched junction bases numbered 6, after V lost 1 base and J lost 1 base. CDR1 and CDR2 from the germline V gene are SGHTA and FQGNSA. The CDR3 spans 17 residues. In DNA, the CDR3 is TGTGCCAGCAGCTTAGGTCACAGGGGTCAGAACACCGGGGAGCTGTTTTTT. Translation gives CASSLGHRGQNTGELFF.

This clone was seen ten or more times. The chain uses TRBV5-1 and TRBJ1-3, with 7 bases identical to TRBD1. V lost 4 bases, J lost 4 bases, and 11 bases stayed unmatched. Germline V gene lookup returns CDR1 SGHRS and CDR2 YFSETQ. The CDR3 spans 16 residues. DNA of the CDR3: TGCGCCAGCAGCCCAGACCCGGACAGGAGAGGAAACACCATATATTTT. Translation: CASSPDPDRRGNTIYF. Full variable domain (remainder filled in from reference TRBV5-1 and TRBJ1-3): KAGVTQTPRYLIKTRGQQVTLSCSPISGHRSVSWYQQTPGQGLQFLFEYFSETQRNKGNFPGRFSGRQFSNSRSEMNVSTLELGDSALYLCASSPDPDRRGNTIYFGEGSWLTVV.

This clone came up a few times. The rearrangement uses TRBV2 and TRBJ2-1; no clear D gene. CDR1 and CDR2 from the germline V gene are SNHLY and FYNNEI. V was pared by 7 bases and J by 6 bases, with 13 bases between. CDR3 length: 13 residues. The CDR3 is CASNRALTNEQFF. The CDR3 DNA reads TGTGCCAGCAATAGGGCCCTTACCAATGAGCAGTTCTTC.

This chain links TRBV28 with TRBJ2-3, with D possibly matching TRBD1 (5 bases). Per the germline V gene, CDR1 is MDHEN and CDR2 is SYDVKM. The CDR3 is 14 amino acids. V dropped 6 bases and J dropped 0 bases, with 10 bases sitting between them. Here the CDR3 DNA reads TGTGCCAGCAGCCTACAGGCTAGCACAGATACGCAGTATTTT. The encoded protein is CASSLQASTDTQYF.

CDR3 DNA: TGTGCCAGCAGCGTAGACGGGGGGTTAGGACCTGAAGCTTTCTTT. It codes for CASSVDGGLGPEAFF. The rearrangement links TRBV9 to TRBJ1-1, with D possibly TRBD1 on 5 matching bases. CDR1 is SGDLS, CDR2 YYNGEE, per germline. The CDR3 loop spans 15 amino acids. V dropped 0 bases and J dropped 6 bases, with 15 bases sitting between them.

CDR3 protein: CASTPTLNYGYTF. CDR3 bases: TGTGCCAGTACCCCGACACTAAACTATGGCTACACCTTC. This chain links TRBV19 with TRBJ1-2; no definite D call. The CDR3 contains 13 residues. The germline gives CDR1 LNHDA, CDR2 SQIVND (reference sequence). With 7 bases removed from V and 2 bases from J, the gap between germline ends came to 11 bases.

The V call is TRBV9, the J call TRBJ2-5; 7 bases are a match to TRBD1. TRBJ2-7 matches the DNA end more closely, so the J call is doubtful. The CDR3 sequence is 15 residues long. Germline V gene sequence: CDR1 SGDLS, CDR2 YYNGEE. Written as DNA, the CDR3 is TGTGCCAGCAGCTTCGGACAGGCGAACTCCTACGAGCAGTACTTC. The encoded protein is CASSFGQANSYEQYF.

There are a few counts of this clone. The chain is built from TRBV30 and TRBJ2-1; 9 positions match TRBD2. CDR3 length: 14 amino acids. Germline CDR1 reads GTSNPN; CDR2 reads SVGIG (reference sequence). V lost 0 bases, J lost 8 bases, and 5 bases stayed unmatched. Written as DNA, the CDR3 is TGTGCCTGGAGTGTGATAGCGGGAGTTTATGAGCAGTTCTTC. This codes for CAWSVIAGVYEQFF. Drawing the rest from reference TRBV30 and TRBJ2-1, the complete variable domain is SQTIHQWPATLVQPVGSPLSLECTVEGTSNPNLYWYRQAAGRGLQLLFYSVGIGQISSEVPQNLSASRPQDRQFILSSKKLLLSDSGFYLCAWSVIAGVYEQFFGPGTRLTVL.

In regard to this clone: Other DNA sequences in this sample translate to the same CDR3. V and J are TRBV20-1 and TRBJ1-2; D remains ambiguous. Between the trimmed V and J ends, which lost 3 bases and 4 bases, there was a span of 6 bases. The length of the CDR3 is 11 residues. Germline values: CDR1 DFQATT, CDR2 SNEGSKA (reference sequence). CDR3 in DNA: TGCAGTGCTAGGGAAAGCTATGGCTACACCTTC. Translated: CSARESYGYTF.

This clone was seen only once. This chain connects TRBV18 to TRBJ2-1; D call uncertain. The CDR3 runs to 13 residues. Between the trimmed V and J ends, which lost 2 bases and 5 bases, there was a span of 7 bases. From germline, CDR1 is KGHSH and CDR2 LQKENI. The CDR3 spells CASSPKAHNEQFF. CDR3 bases: TGTGCCAGCTCACCAAAAGCCCACAATGAGCAGTTCTTC.